The subject of this entry is one T cell receptor (beta chain). Its target is not known. Produced via immunoSEQ multiplex PCR; TCRdb's table is partial and in-frame only. The data show around 2.1 million clones, around 95% seen once. Trimming removed 2 bases at V and 8 bases at J, with 15 bases between. The CDR3 totals 14 residues. Germline lookup yields CDR1 MNHEY and CDR2 SVGAGI. The data were obtained in a study of shared clonotypes between healthy human individuals. Regarding the study as a whole: Sampling included only blood; tissue repertoires likely differ. In a few donors, around 5.5% of naive CD4 clonotypes appeared in common.

The chain is built from TRBV6-5 and TRBJ1-2, with D maybe TRBD1 (6 bases). The specimen sequenced was naive CD4+ T cells sorted from blood. Subset denoted: CD45RA+ positively selected. The clonotype originates from a man between 18 and 29 years old in good health. The CDR3 loop reads CASSYPGPGQGYTF. The CDR3, as DNA: TGTGCCAGCAGTTACCCGGGCCCCGGACAGGGCTACACCTTC.